Here is one T cell receptor beta chain with its context. This sample is part of a study of cytomegalovirus exposure and HLA in healthy donors. Primers included in the PCR were 60 Vbeta and 13 Jbeta primers. Some clones are missing from TCRdb's copy, which holds only in-frame ones; the method was immunoSEQ multiplex PCR. The repertoire consists of some 130,000 clones, with roughly four fifths occurring once and the leading ten covering under 2.5%. CDR3 length: 15 residues. Trimming at V came to 4 bases and at J to 4 bases, leaving 3 bases not matched to a gene. Looked up from germline, CDR1 is SGHNT and CDR2 is YYREEE (reference sequence).

The TCR originated in a man between 25 and 39 years old in good health and CMV-seronegative. The sequencing input was PBMCs. The chain uses TRBV5-4 and TRBJ2-2; TRBD2 matches 11 bases. The CDR3 nucleotides read TGTGCCAGCAGCACCGGGACTAGCGGCACCGGGGAGCTGTTTTTT. Translating gives CASSTGTSGTGELFF. Full variable domain (missing parts from reference TRBV5-4 and TRBJ2-2): ETGVTQSPTHLIKTRGQQVTLRCSSQSGHNTVSWYQQALGQGPQFIFQYYREEENGRGNFPPRFSGLQFPNYSSELNVNALELDDSALYLCASSTGTSGTGELFFGEGSRLTVL.